This T cell receptor beta chain was sequenced for a study of response to subunit inactivated influenza vaccine. General study results and limits: The authors offered the suggestion that each seasonal influenza vaccination recruits few new T cells.

Germline values: CDR1 MDHEN, CDR2 SYDVKM. V lost 5 bases and J lost 0, with 14 bases in between. This CDR3 is 15 amino acids long. Each CDR3 protein gets one entry after TCRdb re-called the RT-PCR reads with MiXCR. The table has under 850,000 distinct CDR3 sequences, around a sixth seen once; the top ten hold approximately 10%. With respect to this clonotype: Its antigen is not known.

This receptor was taken from a man in his forties or fifties who received an inactivated influenza vaccine. The chain carries TRBV28 and TRBJ2-7, with D perhaps given as TRBD1 or TRBD2 (5 bases each). Sequencing was performed on PBMCs from blood, taken around 5 days after vaccination. The CDR3 is CASSPSPGSSYEQYF. CDR3 nucleotide sequence: TGTGCCAGCAGTCCCAGCCCAGGGAGCTCCTACGAGCAGTACTTC.